This TCR beta chain appears in the sequencing data of a study of T cell repertoires in cytomegalovirus infection. At the level of the study: Use of recently identified HLA-C-restricted and well-studied HLA-B-restricted CMV epitopes was part of the study. A matching HLA type, together with CMV infection, was signaled by public TCR beta signatures.

There are 13 residues in the CDR3. Per the germline V gene, CDR1 is SGHTA and CDR2 is FQGNSA. Trimming pared 3 bases from V and 9 bases from J, leaving 12 bases between. Regarding the study as a whole: Dominating the ex vivo response were TCR beta clonotypes that were CMV-specific and HLA-C-restricted. Cumulated frequencies of public TCR beta families served to identify carriers of CMV plus the relevant HLA.

TCRdb ran MiXCR on the reads and lists one entry per CDR3 protein. The sample lists about half a million distinct CDR3 sequences; roughly 42% were seen once. This clonotype was counted between two and nine times. What it binds is not known. This TCR came from a human donor in good health (CMV status not recorded). Some clones in this sample may be carry-over from other donors' samples. The specimen comprised cultured PBMCs, sampled from culture after CMV antigen stimulation. The chain uses TRBV7-2 and TRBJ2-1; D might be TRBD1 (5 bases). The CDR3 spells CASSFDSLGEQFF. The CDR3 nucleotides are TGTGCCAGCAGCTTTGACAGCCTCGGTGAGCAGTTCTTC.